These 2 T cell receptor beta chains originate from one sample sequenced in a study of control samples from healthy donors and cancer patients (dated by TCRdb to the early 2020s). Libraries were made using the immunoSEQ multiplex PCR assay. TCRdb's version of the immuneACCESS table is confined to in-frame rearrangements and falls short of the full clone set. An unresolved V gene accounts for under half of the shortfall where checked; the remainder is of unknown origin. This sample is represented by about 100,000 clones; around 81% of them were singletons. The ten largest clonotypes hold around 20% of the sample. Source material: blood. These receptors were collected from a man between 25 and 39 years old in good health.

The V gene is TRBV14, the J gene TRBJ1-2; D is undetermined. CDR3 length: 14 residues. V was trimmed by 4 bases and J by 7 bases, leaving 16 bases between them. Germline loops: CDR1 SGHDN, CDR2 FVKESK. The CDR3 DNA follows: TGTGCCAGCAGCCCCGGGCCAATAGGCAGTGGCTACACCTTC. It specifies CASSPGPIGSGYTF.

This chain uses TRBV7-9 with TRBJ2-6, with no clear D. With 3 bases removed from V and 0 bases from J, the gap between germline ends came to 12 bases. The CDR3 is made up of 17 amino acids. CDR1 is SEHNR and CDR2 is FQNEAQ in the germline V gene (reference sequence). CDR3 coding DNA: TGTGCCAGCAGCTTCCCAGTCCTTGGCTCTGGGGCCAACGTCCTGACTTTC. It translates to CASSFPVLGSGANVLTF.